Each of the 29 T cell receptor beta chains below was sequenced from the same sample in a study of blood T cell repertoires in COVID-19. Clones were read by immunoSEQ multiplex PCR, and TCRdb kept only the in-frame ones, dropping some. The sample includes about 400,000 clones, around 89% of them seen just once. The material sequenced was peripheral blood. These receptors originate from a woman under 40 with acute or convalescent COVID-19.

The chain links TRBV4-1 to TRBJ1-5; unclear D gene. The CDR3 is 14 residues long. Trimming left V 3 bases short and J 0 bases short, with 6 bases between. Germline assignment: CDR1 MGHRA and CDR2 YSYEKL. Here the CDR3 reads CASSHRYSNQPQHF. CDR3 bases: TGCGCCAGCAGCCACAGATATAGCAATCAGCCCCAGCATTTT.

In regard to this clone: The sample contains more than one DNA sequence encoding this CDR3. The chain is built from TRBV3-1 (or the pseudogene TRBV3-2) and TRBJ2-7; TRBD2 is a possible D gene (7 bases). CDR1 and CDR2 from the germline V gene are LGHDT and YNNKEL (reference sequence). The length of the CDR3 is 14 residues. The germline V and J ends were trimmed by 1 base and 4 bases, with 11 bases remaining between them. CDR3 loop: CASSQAGGPYEQYF. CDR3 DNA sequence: TGTGCCAGCAGCCAAGCGGGGGGCCCGTACGAGCAGTACTTC.

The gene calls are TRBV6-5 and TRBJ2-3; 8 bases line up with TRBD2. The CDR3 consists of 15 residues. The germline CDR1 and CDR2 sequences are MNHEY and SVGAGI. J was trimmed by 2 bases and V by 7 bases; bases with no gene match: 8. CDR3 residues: CASKRERGATDTQYF. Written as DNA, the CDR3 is TGTGCCAGCAAGCGGGAGAGGGGGGCCACAGATACGCAGTATTTT.

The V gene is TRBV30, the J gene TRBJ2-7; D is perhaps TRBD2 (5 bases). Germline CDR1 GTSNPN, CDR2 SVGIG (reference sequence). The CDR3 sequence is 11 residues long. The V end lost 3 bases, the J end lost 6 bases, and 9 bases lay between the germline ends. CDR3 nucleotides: TGTGCCTGGAGCGGAGGTCTCGAGCAGTACTTC. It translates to CAWSGGLEQYF.

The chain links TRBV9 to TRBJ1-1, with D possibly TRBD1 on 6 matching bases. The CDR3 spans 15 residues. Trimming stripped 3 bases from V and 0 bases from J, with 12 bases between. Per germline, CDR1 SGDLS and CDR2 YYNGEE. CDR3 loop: CASSEGHDLNTEAFF. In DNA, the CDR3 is TGTGCCAGCAGCGAGGGACATGATTTGAACACTGAAGCTTTCTTT.

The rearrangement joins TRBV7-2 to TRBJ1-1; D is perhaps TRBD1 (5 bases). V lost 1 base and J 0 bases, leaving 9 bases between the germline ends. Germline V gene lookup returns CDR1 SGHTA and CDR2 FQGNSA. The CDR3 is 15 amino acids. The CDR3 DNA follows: TGTGCCAGCAGCTTAGAGTGGGGCGTGAACACTGAAGCTTTCTTT. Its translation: CASSLEWGVNTEAFF.

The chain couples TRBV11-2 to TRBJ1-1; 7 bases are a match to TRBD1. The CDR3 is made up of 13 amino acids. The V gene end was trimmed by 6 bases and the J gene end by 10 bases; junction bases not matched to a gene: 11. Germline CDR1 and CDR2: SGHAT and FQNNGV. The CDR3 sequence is CASSQKGAEGAFF. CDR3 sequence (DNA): TGTGCCAGCAGTCAAAAGGGGGCAGAGGGAGCTTTCTTT.

The CDR3 here is CASSLLDRGDEAFF. The CDR3 DNA reads TGTGCCAGCAGCCTGCTGGACAGGGGAGATGAAGCTTTCTTT. This chain joins TRBV5-4 and TRBJ1-1, with 9 bases lining up with TRBD1. In germline, CDR1 is SGHNT, CDR2 YYREEE (reference sequence). This CDR3 has 14 residues. Trimming at V came to 4 bases and at J to 7 bases, leaving 8 bases not matched to a gene.

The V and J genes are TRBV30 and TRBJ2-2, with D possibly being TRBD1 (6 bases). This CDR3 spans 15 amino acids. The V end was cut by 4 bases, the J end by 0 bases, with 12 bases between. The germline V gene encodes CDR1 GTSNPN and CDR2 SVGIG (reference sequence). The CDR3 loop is CAWTVRQANTGELFF. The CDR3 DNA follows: TGTGCCTGGACTGTACGACAGGCGAACACCGGGGAGCTGTTTTTT. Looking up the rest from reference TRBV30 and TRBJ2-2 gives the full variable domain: SQTIHQWPATLVQPVGSPLSLECTVEGTSNPNLYWYRQAAGRGLQLLFYSVGIGQISSEVPQNLSASRPQDRQFILSSKKLLLSDSGFYLCAWTVRQANTGELFFGEGSRLTVL.

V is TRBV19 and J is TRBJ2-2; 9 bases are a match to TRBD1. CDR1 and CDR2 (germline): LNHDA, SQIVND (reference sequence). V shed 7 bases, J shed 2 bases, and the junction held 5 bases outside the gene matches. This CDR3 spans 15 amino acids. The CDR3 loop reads CASNLQGANTGELFF. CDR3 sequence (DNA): TGTGCCAGTAATCTACAGGGGGCTAACACCGGGGAGCTGTTTTTT.

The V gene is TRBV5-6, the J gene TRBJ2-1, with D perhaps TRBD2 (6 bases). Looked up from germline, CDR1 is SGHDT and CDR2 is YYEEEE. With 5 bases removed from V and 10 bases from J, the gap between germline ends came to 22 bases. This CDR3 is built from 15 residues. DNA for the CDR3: TGTGCCAGCAGTTATTTGCGGGGCGGCGGTTCGGAGCAGTTCTTC. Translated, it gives CASSYLRGGGSEQFF.

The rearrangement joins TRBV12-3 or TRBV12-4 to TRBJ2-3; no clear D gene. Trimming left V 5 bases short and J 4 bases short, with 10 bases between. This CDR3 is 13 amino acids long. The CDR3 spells CASSPVLADTQYF. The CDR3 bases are TGTGCCAGCAGTCCTGTATTAGCAGATACGCAGTATTTT.

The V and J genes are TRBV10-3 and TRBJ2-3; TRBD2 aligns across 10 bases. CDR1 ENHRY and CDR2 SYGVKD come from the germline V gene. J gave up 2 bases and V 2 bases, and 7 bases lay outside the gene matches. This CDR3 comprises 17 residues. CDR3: CAISERIAGGITDTQYF. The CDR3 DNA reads TGTGCCATCAGTGAGAGAATAGCGGGGGGCATCACAGATACGCAGTATTTT.

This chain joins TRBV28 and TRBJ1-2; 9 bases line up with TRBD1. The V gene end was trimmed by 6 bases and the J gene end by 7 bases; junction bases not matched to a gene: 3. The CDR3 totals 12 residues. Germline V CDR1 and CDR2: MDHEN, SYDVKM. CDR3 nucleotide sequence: TGTGCCAGCAGCACAGGGGGCTTTGGCTACACCTTC. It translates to CASSTGGFGYTF.

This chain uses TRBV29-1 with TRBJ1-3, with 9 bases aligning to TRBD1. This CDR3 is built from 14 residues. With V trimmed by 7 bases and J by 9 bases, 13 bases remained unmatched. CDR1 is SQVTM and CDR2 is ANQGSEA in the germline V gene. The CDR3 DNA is TGCAGCGCTCTGGGACAGGGAAAGTGGGGCACCATATATTTT. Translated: CSALGQGKWGTIYF.

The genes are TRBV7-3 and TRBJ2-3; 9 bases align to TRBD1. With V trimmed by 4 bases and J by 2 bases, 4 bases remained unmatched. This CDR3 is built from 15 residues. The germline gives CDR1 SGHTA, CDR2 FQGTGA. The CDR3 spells CASSSQGAPTDTQYF. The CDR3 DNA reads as TGTGCCAGCAGCTCACAGGGGGCCCCCACAGATACGCAGTATTTT.

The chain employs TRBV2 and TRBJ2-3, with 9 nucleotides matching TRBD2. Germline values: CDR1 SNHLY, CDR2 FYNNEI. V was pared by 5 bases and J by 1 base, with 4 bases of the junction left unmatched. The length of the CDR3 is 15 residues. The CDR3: CASSIIAGGTDTQYF. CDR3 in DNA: TGTGCCAGCAGTATTATAGCGGGGGGCACAGATACGCAGTATTTT. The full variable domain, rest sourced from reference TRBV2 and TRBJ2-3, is EPEVTQTPSHQVTQMGQEVILRCVPISNHLYFYWYRQILGQKVEFLVSFYNNEISEKSEIFDDQFSVERPDGSNFTLKIRSTKLEDSAMYFCASSIIAGGTDTQYFGPGTRLTVL.

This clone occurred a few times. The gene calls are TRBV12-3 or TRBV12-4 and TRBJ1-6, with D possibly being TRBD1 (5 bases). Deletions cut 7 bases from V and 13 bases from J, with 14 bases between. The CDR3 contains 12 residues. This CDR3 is CASNILDKPLHF. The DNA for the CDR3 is TGTGCCAGCAACATCTTGGACAAGCCCCTCCACTTT.

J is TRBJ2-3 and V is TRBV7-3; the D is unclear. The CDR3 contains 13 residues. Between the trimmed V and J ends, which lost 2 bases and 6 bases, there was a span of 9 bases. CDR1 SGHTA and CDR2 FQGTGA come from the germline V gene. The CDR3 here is CASSLFPSDTQYF. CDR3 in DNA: TGTGCCAGCAGCTTATTCCCTTCCGATACGCAGTATTTT.

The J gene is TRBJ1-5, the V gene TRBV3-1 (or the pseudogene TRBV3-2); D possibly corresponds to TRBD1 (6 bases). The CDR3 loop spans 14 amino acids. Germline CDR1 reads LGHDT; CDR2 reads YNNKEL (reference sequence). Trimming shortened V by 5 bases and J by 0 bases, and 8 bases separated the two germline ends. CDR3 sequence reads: CASSRTDSNQPQHF. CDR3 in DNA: TGTGCCAGCAGCAGGACAGATAGCAATCAGCCCCAGCATTTT.

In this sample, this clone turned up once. The CDR3 reads CSVETGNEKLFF. The CDR3 nucleotides read TGCAGCGTTGAAACAGGGAATGAAAAACTGTTTTTT. The gene calls are TRBV29-1 and TRBJ1-4; possible D gene TRBD1, 6 bases. Per germline, CDR1 SQVTM and CDR2 ANQGSEA. The CDR3 is 12 amino acids. The V end lost 2 bases, the J end lost 5 bases, and 6 bases lay between the germline ends.

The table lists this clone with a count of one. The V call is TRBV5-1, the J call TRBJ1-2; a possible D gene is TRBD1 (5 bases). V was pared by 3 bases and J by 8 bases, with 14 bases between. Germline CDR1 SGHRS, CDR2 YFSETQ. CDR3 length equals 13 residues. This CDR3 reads CASSSEGVGGYTF. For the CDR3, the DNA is TGCGCCAGCAGCTCCGAAGGGGTGGGCGGCTACACCTTC.

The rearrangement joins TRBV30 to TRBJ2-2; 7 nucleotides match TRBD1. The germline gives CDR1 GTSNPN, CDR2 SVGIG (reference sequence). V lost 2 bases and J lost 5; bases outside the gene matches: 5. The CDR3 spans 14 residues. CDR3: CAWSITGATGELFF. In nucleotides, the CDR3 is TGTGCCTGGAGTATTACAGGGGCTACCGGGGAGCTGTTTTTT.

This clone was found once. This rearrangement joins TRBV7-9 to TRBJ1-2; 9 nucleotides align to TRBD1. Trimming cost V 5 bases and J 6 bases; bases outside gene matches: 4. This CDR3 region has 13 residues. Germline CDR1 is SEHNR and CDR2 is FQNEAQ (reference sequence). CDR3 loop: CASSGQGKDGYTF. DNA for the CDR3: TGTGCCAGCAGCGGACAGGGGAAGGATGGCTACACCTTC. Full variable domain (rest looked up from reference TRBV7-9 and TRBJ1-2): DTGVSQNPRHKITKRGQNVTFRCDPISEHNRLYWYRQTLGQGPEFLTYFQNEAQLEKSRLLSDRFSAERPKGSFSTLEIQRTEQGDSAMYLCASSGQGKDGYTFGSGTRLTVV.

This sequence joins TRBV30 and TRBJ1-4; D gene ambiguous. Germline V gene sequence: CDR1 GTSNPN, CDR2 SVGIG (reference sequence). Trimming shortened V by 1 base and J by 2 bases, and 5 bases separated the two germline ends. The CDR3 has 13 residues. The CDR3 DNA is TGTGCCTGGAGTGCGCAGACTAATGAAAAACTGTTTTTT. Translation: CAWSAQTNEKLFF.

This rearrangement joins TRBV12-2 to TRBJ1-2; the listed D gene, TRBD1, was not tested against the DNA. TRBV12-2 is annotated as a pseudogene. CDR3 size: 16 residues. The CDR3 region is CASRLQIRQGARGYTF. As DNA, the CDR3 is TGTGCAAGTCGCCTACAGATTAGACAGGGGGCGAGAGGCTACACCTTC.

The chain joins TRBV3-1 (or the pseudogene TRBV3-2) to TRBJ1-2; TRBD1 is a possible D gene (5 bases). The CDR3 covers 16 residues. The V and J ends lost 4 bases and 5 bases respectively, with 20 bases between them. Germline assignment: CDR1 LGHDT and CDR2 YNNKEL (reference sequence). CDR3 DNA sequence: TGTGCCAGCAGCCCTCTTGTGGGCAGGGTCAGGTATGGCTACACCTTC. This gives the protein CASSPLVGRVRYGYTF.

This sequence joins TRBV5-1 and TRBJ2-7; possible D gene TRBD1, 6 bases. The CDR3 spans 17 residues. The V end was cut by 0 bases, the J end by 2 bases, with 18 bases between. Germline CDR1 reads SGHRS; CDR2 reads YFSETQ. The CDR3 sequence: CASSLVYEETGPYEQYF. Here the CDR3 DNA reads TGCGCCAGCAGCTTGGTATATGAAGAGACAGGACCCTACGAGCAGTACTTC.

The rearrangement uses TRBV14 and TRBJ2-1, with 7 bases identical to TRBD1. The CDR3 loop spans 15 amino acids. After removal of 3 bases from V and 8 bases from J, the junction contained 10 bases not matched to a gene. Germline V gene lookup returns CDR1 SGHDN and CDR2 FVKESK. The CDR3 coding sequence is TGTGCCAGCAGCCAGTACAGGGGATCGCCGTATGAGCAGTTCTTC. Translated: CASSQYRGSPYEQFF.